This TCR beta chain originates from a study of blood T cell repertoires in COVID-19. About the study: Both acute and convalescent COVID-19 samples were obtained from the United States, Italy and Spain.

The J segment lost 3 bases and the V segment lost 2 bases, leaving 3 bases of the junction unmatched. The germline CDR1 and CDR2 sequences are MNHEY and SVGEGT. This CDR3 comprises 15 residues. Enrolled through a virtual design, the participants were between roughly 18 and 95 years of age and came from roughly 22 US areas. Researchers sorted participants into cohorts using their self-reported clinical history. The authors' processing: Amplification of reference gene primers was used by the study to estimate nucleated cell counts. The method was immunoSEQ multiplex PCR; TCRdb's version includes in-frame clones alone and lacks a portion of them. For V, J and clone size, that table is used; D and trimming come from the DNA. The data show about 240,000 clones, approximately 90% seen once.

Sequencing was carried out using PBMCs or T cells enriched from blood (not recorded which). The TCR sequence derives from a woman in her thirties with acute COVID-19. This sequence joins TRBV6-2 or TRBV6-3 and TRBJ2-1, with 8 bases matching TRBD1. The CDR3: CASSYPGGLYNEQFF. Here the CDR3 DNA reads TGTGCCAGCAGTTACCCAGGGGGCCTCTACAATGAGCAGTTCTTC.